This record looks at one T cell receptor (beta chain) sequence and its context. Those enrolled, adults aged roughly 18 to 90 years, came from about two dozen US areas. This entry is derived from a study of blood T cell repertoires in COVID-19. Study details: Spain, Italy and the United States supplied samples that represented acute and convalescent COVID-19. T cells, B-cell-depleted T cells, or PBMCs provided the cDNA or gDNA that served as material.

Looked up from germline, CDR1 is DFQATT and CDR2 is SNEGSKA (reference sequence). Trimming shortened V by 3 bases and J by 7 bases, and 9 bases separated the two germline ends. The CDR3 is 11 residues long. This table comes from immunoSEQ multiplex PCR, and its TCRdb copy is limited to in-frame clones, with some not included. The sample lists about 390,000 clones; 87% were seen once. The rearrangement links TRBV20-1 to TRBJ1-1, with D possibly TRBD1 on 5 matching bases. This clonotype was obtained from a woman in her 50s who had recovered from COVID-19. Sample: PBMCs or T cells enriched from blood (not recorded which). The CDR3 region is CSASRGIEAFF. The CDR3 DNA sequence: TGCAGTGCTAGCCGGGGGATTGAAGCTTTCTTT.